The source of this TCR beta chain is a study of blood T cell repertoires in COVID-19. Study background: T cells, B-cell-depleted T cells, or PBMCs provided the cDNA or gDNA that served as material.

The table came from immunoSEQ multiplex PCR; TCRdb's copy has only in-frame clones and leaves some out. The repertoire consists of more than 85,000 clones, with roughly 85% occurring once and the leading ten covering under 4.5%. This TCR came from a man aged 45-65 years with acute or convalescent COVID-19. The material sequenced was peripheral blood.

This chain's CDR3 is CASSPGAAYEQYF. DNA of the CDR3: TGTGCCAGCTCACCAGGGGCAGCATACGAGCAGTACTTC. V is TRBV18 and J is TRBJ2-7; D possibly corresponds to TRBD1 (5 bases). This CDR3 has 13 residues. The germline V gene has CDR1 KGHSH and CDR2 LQKENI. Trimming cost V 2 bases and J 4 bases, with 9 bases left between them.